Each of the 11 T cell receptor beta chains below was sequenced from the same sample in a study of T cells after yellow fever vaccination. TCRdb reanalysed the 5' RACE reads using MiXCR and keeps one entry per CDR3 protein. The data show roughly 250,000 distinct CDR3 sequences, over 10% seen once. Sample: CD4+ T cells sorted from PBMCs, taken 45 days after the yellow fever booster vaccination. The receptors were sampled from a man aged 30 to 45 who received the YFV17D yellow fever vaccine.

The genes are TRBV7-2 and TRBJ1-5; 8 bases line up with TRBD1. Germline loops: CDR1 SGHTA, CDR2 FQGNSA. This CDR3 contains 15 residues. The V gene end was trimmed by 2 bases and the J gene end by 7 bases; junction bases not matched to a gene: 7. The CDR3 DNA reads TGTGCCAGCAGCTTACAGGGGGCGCAAGAGCAGCCCCAGCATTTT. Translation: CASSLQGAQEQPQHF.

V gene TRBV5-4 combines with J gene TRBJ2-3; 8 nucleotides match TRBD1. Trimming took 3 bases from V and 2 from J; bases not matched to a gene: 2. Per the germline V gene, CDR1 is SGHNT and CDR2 is YYREEE (reference sequence). The CDR3 length is 14 residues. The chain's CDR3 is CASSWTGTTDTQYF. Written as DNA, the CDR3 is TGTGCCAGCAGCTGGACAGGGACCACAGATACGCAGTATTTT.

This clonotype was counted ten times or more. The genes are TRBV12-3 or TRBV12-4 and TRBJ2-7; D unclear. The CDR3 loop spans 12 amino acids. With 4 bases removed from V and 3 bases from J, the gap between germline ends came to 7 bases. The CDR3 region has the DNA TGTGCCAGCAGTTACCTCGACTACGAGCAGTACTTC. Translation gives CASSYLDYEQYF.

This clonotype was recorded a few times. This chain joins TRBV7-2 and TRBJ2-3, with a possible D match to TRBD2 (6 bases). V lost 5 bases to trimming and J lost 8 bases, with 23 bases between them. From germline, CDR1 is SGHTA and CDR2 FQGNSA. This CDR3 is 16 amino acids long. CDR3 coding DNA: TGTGCCAGCAGCCCCCTTGTCGGGAGAGGACTGGGTACGCAGTATTTT. It encodes CASSPLVGRGLGTQYF.

V usage is TRBV3-1 and J usage is TRBJ2-1, with a weak D call TRBD2 (6 bases). V gave up 1 base and J gave up 3 bases, with 16 bases separating them. CDR3 length: 17 residues. Germline V gives CDR1 LGHDT, CDR2 YNNKEL (reference sequence). The CDR3 loop reads CASSQVLRLAYYNEQFF. DNA for the CDR3: TGTGCCAGCAGCCAAGTCCTTAGGCTAGCGTACTACAATGAGCAGTTCTTC.

The chain couples TRBV20-1 to TRBJ1-5; TRBD1 agrees at 9 bases. J was trimmed by 6 bases and V by 6 bases; bases with no gene match: 9. This CDR3 region has 14 residues. From germline, CDR1 is DFQATT and CDR2 SNEGSKA (reference sequence). The CDR3 reads CSAQRQGVAQPQHF. The CDR3 coding sequence is TGCAGTGCCCAACGACAGGGGGTCGCTCAGCCCCAGCATTTT.

This rearrangement joins TRBV29-1 to TRBJ2-3; 8 nucleotides match TRBD2. The V segment lost 4 bases and the J segment 0 bases; nucleotides outside the gene matches: 12. The CDR3 contains 17 residues. Germline V gene data show CDR1 as SQVTM and CDR2 as ANQGSEA. The DNA for the CDR3 is TGCAGCGTTGTGTCCTCTTATAGCGGGGTTAGCACAGATACGCAGTATTTT. Amino acid sequence: CSVVSSYSGVSTDTQYF.

The V and J genes are TRBV3-1 and TRBJ2-5; D gene ambiguous. CDR1 and CDR2 from the germline V gene are LGHDT and YNNKEL (reference sequence). The CDR3 contains 13 residues. Trimming stripped 0 bases from V and 5 bases from J, with 7 bases between. This CDR3 reads CASSQDPRETQYF. For the CDR3, the DNA is TGTGCCAGCAGCCAAGATCCACGCGAGACCCAGTACTTC.

The V call is TRBV12-3 or TRBV12-4, the J call TRBJ1-3; no clear D gene. Between the trimmed V and J ends, which lost 5 bases and 0 bases, there was a span of 11 bases. The CDR3 has 15 amino acids. Here the CDR3 reads CASSLDLSSGNTIYF. In DNA form, the CDR3 reads TGTGCCAGCAGTCTCGACCTTAGCTCTGGAAACACCATATATTTT.

This clonotype has ten or more counts. The genes are TRBV12-3 or TRBV12-4 and TRBJ1-5; perhaps TRBD1 as D (6 bases). The CDR3 is 15 amino acids. Trimming took off 6 bases at V and 6 bases at J, with 18 bases between the two ends. CDR3 nucleotides: TGTGCCAGCAGCGGGGGCGGGGGGCGAGTTCAGCCCCAGCATTTT. Translation gives CASSGGGGRVQPQHF.

The chain employs TRBV4-3 and TRBJ2-7, with TRBD2 matching over 12 bases. This CDR3 spans 18 amino acids. CDR1 LGHNA and CDR2 YSLEER come from the germline V gene. V was clipped by 3 bases and J by 2 bases; unmatched bases: 11. Written as DNA, the CDR3 is TGCGCCAGCAGCCACAGACGGAGGACTAGCGGGATCACCTACGAGCAGTACTTC. It codes for CASSHRRRTSGITYEQYF.